The rows below give T cell receptor beta chains drawn from one sample of a study of blood T cell dynamics during melanoma immunotherapy. Some clones are missing from TCRdb's copy, which holds only in-frame ones; the method was immunoSEQ multiplex PCR. Of about 4,200 clones in the sample, around four fifths were seen once. The source material was blood, sampled from a patient treated with checkpoint blockade. These TCRs come from a human donor with melanoma. Each CDR3 is given with its conserved first and last residue. D genes are given only for firm matches. Clone size is stated in some rows and not others, as once, few, many or a class when expanded.

cdr3_nt: TGTGCCAGCAGCTTGACGCGGGGCACAGATACGCAGTATTTT
cdr3_aa: CASSLTRGTDTQYF
j_call: TRBJ2-3
d_call: NA
clone_size: NA
v_call: TRBV7-2

cdr3_nt: TGTGCCATCAGTAAAGGACTAGCCGACTCCTACGAGCAGTACTTC
cdr3_aa: CAISKGLADSYEQYF
j_call: TRBJ2-7
d_call: TRBD2
clone_size: NA
v_call: TRBV10-3

cdr3_nt: TGCGCCAGCAGCCAAGGGACAGGGGACGGGGGCTACACCTTC
cdr3_aa: CASSQGTGDGGYTF
j_call: TRBJ1-2
d_call: TRBD1
clone_size: few
v_call: TRBV4-1

cdr3_nt: TGCGCCAGCAGCCTGTGGGCAGGGGAAGGCACTGAAGCTTTCTTT
cdr3_aa: CASSLWAGEGTEAFF
j_call: TRBJ1-1
d_call: NA
clone_size: NA
v_call: TRBV5-1

cdr3_nt: TGCGCCAGCAGCTCGCAGGTGAACACTGAAGCTTTCTTT
cdr3_aa: CASSSQVNTEAFF
j_call: TRBJ1-1
d_call: NA
clone_size: NA
v_call: TRBV5-1

cdr3_nt: TGTGCCTGGAGATTAAGGCTAAACACCATATATTTT
cdr3_aa: CAWRLRLNTIYF
j_call: TRBJ1-3
d_call: NA
clone_size: NA
v_call: TRBV30

cdr3_nt: TGTGCCAGCAGTCGAGCCAGGGGGCTGAGCACTGAAGCTTTCTTT
cdr3_aa: CASSRARGLSTEAFF
j_call: TRBJ1-1
d_call: TRBD1
clone_size: NA
v_call: TRBV6-5

cdr3_nt: TGTGCCACCGCCAGGGCGGCAGGGGAGACCCAGTACTTC
cdr3_aa: CATARAAGETQYF
j_call: TRBJ2-5
d_call: NA
clone_size: few
v_call: TRBV6-6

cdr3_nt: TGCGCCAGCAGCTTGGACACCGGGACAGTCTATGGCTACACCTTC
cdr3_aa: CASSLDTGTVYGYTF
j_call: TRBJ1-2
d_call: TRBD1
clone_size: NA
v_call: TRBV5-1

cdr3_nt: TGTGCCAGTAGCAGAGACGGGGGCCTCTATGGCTACACCTTC
cdr3_aa: CASSRDGGLYGYTF
j_call: TRBJ1-2
d_call: NA
clone_size: NA
v_call: TRBV19

cdr3_nt: TGTGCCAGCAGCCGACAGGGAAACACTGAAGCTTTCTTT
cdr3_aa: CASSRQGNTEAFF
j_call: TRBJ1-1
d_call: TRBD1
clone_size: NA
v_call: TRBV14

cdr3_nt: TGTGCCAGCAGCTTGGTGGGGTCGGCGAACGAGCAGTACTTC
cdr3_aa: CASSLVGSANEQYF
j_call: TRBJ2-7
d_call: NA
clone_size: NA
v_call: TRBV5-6

cdr3_nt: TGTGCTAGCAGCTTACACGACGACACAGATACGCAGTATTTT
cdr3_aa: CASSLHDDTDTQYF
j_call: TRBJ2-3
d_call: NA
clone_size: NA
v_call: TRBV7-7

cdr3_nt: TGTGCCAGCAGTTACTCAGGGGGGGACACCGGGGAGCTGTTTTTT
cdr3_aa: CASSYSGGDTGELFF
j_call: TRBJ2-2
d_call: NA
clone_size: NA
v_call: TRBV6-6

cdr3_nt: TGCGCCAGCAGCTTGCAAGGGACCTCCTACGAGCAGTACTTC
cdr3_aa: CASSLQGTSYEQYF
j_call: TRBJ2-7
d_call: NA
clone_size: NA
v_call: TRBV5-1

cdr3_nt: TGTGCCAGCAGCTTAGCGAAGACAGGGAACGAGCAGTACTTC
cdr3_aa: CASSLAKTGNEQYF
j_call: TRBJ2-7
d_call: TRBD1
clone_size: few
v_call: TRBV7-9

cdr3_nt: TGTGCCAGCTCACCACCGGACTATGGCTACACCTTC
cdr3_aa: CASSPPDYGYTF
j_call: TRBJ1-2
d_call: NA
clone_size: NA
v_call: TRBV18

cdr3_nt: TGTGCCAGCACTCTAGACAGGGGGCAGGCTTTCTTT
cdr3_aa: CASTLDRGQAFF
j_call: TRBJ1-1
d_call: NA
clone_size: NA
v_call: TRBV21-1

cdr3_nt: TGCGCCAGCAGCTTTGAACAGAGCTACGAGCAGTACTTC
cdr3_aa: CASSFEQSYEQYF
j_call: TRBJ2-7
d_call: NA
clone_size: NA
v_call: TRBV5-1

cdr3_nt: TGTGCCAGCTCAACCGGGACAGGGGATGGCTACACCTTC
cdr3_aa: CASSTGTGDGYTF
j_call: TRBJ1-2
d_call: TRBD1
clone_size: NA
v_call: TRBV18

cdr3_nt: TGTGCCAGCAGCCGCGGGACAGGGACCACTGAAGCTTTCTTT
cdr3_aa: CASSRGTGTTEAFF
j_call: TRBJ1-1
d_call: TRBD1
clone_size: once
v_call: TRBV7-2

cdr3_nt: TGTGCCAGCAGTACATTTGCCCGGGCCGAGCAGTACTTC
cdr3_aa: CASSTFARAEQYF
j_call: TRBJ2-7
d_call: NA
clone_size: NA
v_call: TRBV6-5

cdr3_nt: TGTGCCTGGAGTGCGACCTCTGGAAACACCATATATTTT
cdr3_aa: CAWSATSGNTIYF
j_call: TRBJ1-3
d_call: NA
clone_size: NA
v_call: TRBV30

cdr3_nt: TGTGCCAGCAGCAGGGACCGATCTAACTATGGCTACACCTTC
cdr3_aa: CASSRDRSNYGYTF
j_call: TRBJ1-2
d_call: NA
clone_size: NA
v_call: TRBV14

cdr3_nt: TGTGCCAGCAGCCCCACCACCGCAGGCGCCAATCAGCCCCAGCATTTT
cdr3_aa: CASSPTTAGANQPQHF
j_call: TRBJ1-5
d_call: NA
clone_size: NA
v_call: TRBV5-8

cdr3_nt: TGTGCCAGCAGCCCCGGGTCGAACACTGAAGCTTTCTTT
cdr3_aa: CASSPGSNTEAFF
j_call: TRBJ1-1
d_call: NA
clone_size: NA
v_call: TRBV11-2

cdr3_nt: TGTGCCAGCAGTTCCCCACGATTACAGGCTCGGGATGGCTACACCTTC
cdr3_aa: CASSSPRLQARDGYTF
j_call: TRBJ1-2
d_call: NA
clone_size: NA
v_call: TRBV27

cdr3_nt: TGTGCCAGCAGTAGGGACAGGGTTGACTATGGCTACACCTTC
cdr3_aa: CASSRDRVDYGYTF
j_call: TRBJ1-2
d_call: TRBD1
clone_size: NA
v_call: TRBV6-5

cdr3_nt: TGTGCCAGTAGGGGAGGACCGAAAATCACAGATACGCAGTATTTT
cdr3_aa: CASRGGPKITDTQYF
j_call: TRBJ2-3
d_call: NA
clone_size: NA
v_call: TRBV19

cdr3_nt: TGTGCCAGCAGTTTCGCAGACGGGACAGGGCCCGAGCAGTACTTC
cdr3_aa: CASSFADGTGPEQYF
j_call: TRBJ2-7
d_call: TRBD1
clone_size: NA
v_call: TRBV5-6

cdr3_nt: TGTGCCAGCAGTGGTACTAGAGGGTCGGCTGAGCAGTTCTTC
cdr3_aa: CASSGTRGSAEQFF
j_call: TRBJ2-1
d_call: NA
clone_size: NA
v_call: TRBV6-1

cdr3_nt: TGTGCCAGCAGTAAGGGTACAGGAAAATCTGGGGCCAACGTCCTGACTTTC
cdr3_aa: CASSKGTGKSGANVLTF
j_call: TRBJ2-6
d_call: NA
clone_size: NA
v_call: TRBV2

cdr3_nt: TGTGCCAGCAGCCCTAGTGGCCGGGGGTCCTACGAGCAGTACTTC
cdr3_aa: CASSPSGRGSYEQYF
j_call: TRBJ2-7
d_call: NA
clone_size: few
v_call: TRBV9

cdr3_nt: TGTGCCAGTAGTTCGGGACTTCTCACAGATACGCAGTATTTT
cdr3_aa: CASSSGLLTDTQYF
j_call: TRBJ2-3
d_call: NA
clone_size: NA
v_call: TRBV19

cdr3_nt: TGTGCCAGCTCACCACAGCCAACCTCTGGAAACACCATATATTTT
cdr3_aa: CASSPQPTSGNTIYF
j_call: TRBJ1-3
d_call: NA
clone_size: few
v_call: TRBV18

cdr3_nt: TGTGCCAGCAGCCGAAGTGAGGCTGAAGCTTTCTTT
cdr3_aa: CASSRSEAEAFF
j_call: TRBJ1-1
d_call: NA
clone_size: NA
v_call: TRBV4-2

cdr3_nt: TGTGCCAGCAGTCTCACGGGGACGGGGTCCAGCAATCAGCCCCAGCATTTT
cdr3_aa: CASSLTGTGSSNQPQHF
j_call: TRBJ1-5
d_call: NA
clone_size: NA
v_call: TRBV27

cdr3_nt: TGTGCCAGCAGTGAATACGGGGGCCCTAATTCACCCCTCCACTTT
cdr3_aa: CASSEYGGPNSPLHF
j_call: TRBJ1-6
d_call: NA
clone_size: NA
v_call: TRBV25-1

cdr3_nt: TGTGCCAGCAGTGTGGGGACGGCCCGGTGGGACGGCTACACCTTC
cdr3_aa: CASSVGTARWDGYTF
j_call: TRBJ1-2
d_call: NA
clone_size: NA
v_call: TRBV5-6

cdr3_nt: TGTGCCAGCAGTGAAGCGGTGATTTCTGGAAACACCATATATTTT
cdr3_aa: CASSEAVISGNTIYF
j_call: TRBJ1-3
d_call: NA
clone_size: NA
v_call: TRBV6-1

cdr3_nt: TGTGCTAGTAGTCTTATTGGAGCGGGAGCCTACGAGCAGTACTTC
cdr3_aa: CASSLIGAGAYEQYF
j_call: TRBJ2-7
d_call: TRBD2
clone_size: NA
v_call: TRBV12-5

cdr3_nt: TGCGCCAGCAGTGAGTTGAGGGGTGACGGGGAGATCTACGAGCAGTACTTC
cdr3_aa: CASSELRGDGEIYEQYF
j_call: TRBJ2-7
d_call: NA
clone_size: once
v_call: TRBV10-1

cdr3_nt: TGCGCCAGCAGCTTGGGGTTCGGGGATTCCTACGAGCAGTACTTC
cdr3_aa: CASSLGFGDSYEQYF
j_call: TRBJ2-7
d_call: NA
clone_size: NA
v_call: TRBV5-1

cdr3_nt: TGTGCCAGCAGTTACGCCAACACTGAAGCTTTCTTT
cdr3_aa: CASSYANTEAFF
j_call: TRBJ1-1
d_call: NA
clone_size: once
v_call: TRBV6-6

cdr3_nt: TGTGCCAGCAGCTTAGGTTGGGGGAACACTGAAGCTTTCTTT
cdr3_aa: CASSLGWGNTEAFF
j_call: TRBJ1-1
d_call: NA
clone_size: NA
v_call: TRBV7-6

cdr3_nt: TGCGCCAGCAGCCAAGTGGGGTCTAGGGGGAGTGCCGGGGAGCTGTTTTTT
cdr3_aa: CASSQVGSRGSAGELFF
j_call: TRBJ2-2
d_call: NA
clone_size: NA
v_call: TRBV4-3

cdr3_nt: TGTGCCAGCACCTACAGGGGGTTAGAGACCCAGTACTTC
cdr3_aa: CASTYRGLETQYF
j_call: TRBJ2-5
d_call: TRBD1
clone_size: NA
v_call: TRBV7-2

cdr3_nt: TGTGCCAGCTCACCCCAACAGGAGAAAGCTTTCTTT
cdr3_aa: CASSPQQEKAFF
j_call: TRBJ1-1
d_call: NA
clone_size: once
v_call: TRBV18

cdr3_nt: TGTGCCAGCAGCTTAAACCCCGGGGGGACCGGGGAGCTGTTTTTT
cdr3_aa: CASSLNPGGTGELFF
j_call: TRBJ2-2
d_call: TRBD2
clone_size: few
v_call: TRBV11-2

cdr3_nt: TGTGCCAGCAGTTACGTACTGGGGAACACTGAAGCTTTCTTT
cdr3_aa: CASSYVLGNTEAFF
j_call: TRBJ1-1
d_call: NA
clone_size: NA
v_call: TRBV6-6

cdr3_nt: TGTGCCAGCAGCTTGGAATCCCACACAGGGGGCGGTGAAGCTTTCTTT
cdr3_aa: CASSLESHTGGGEAFF
j_call: TRBJ1-1
d_call: TRBD1
clone_size: NA
v_call: TRBV5-4

cdr3_nt: TGTGCCAACACCGGGCAGGCGGGACCTGATGGCTACACCTTC
cdr3_aa: CANTGQAGPDGYTF
j_call: TRBJ1-2
d_call: NA
clone_size: NA
v_call: TRBV2

cdr3_nt: TGTGCCAGCTCACTGTCCCCCTCAACTAATGAAAAACTGTTTTTT
cdr3_aa: CASSLSPSTNEKLFF
j_call: TRBJ1-4
d_call: NA
clone_size: NA
v_call: TRBV18

cdr3_nt: TGTGCCAGCAGCCCCCCGGGACCCCTTAATGAAAAACTGTTTTTT
cdr3_aa: CASSPPGPLNEKLFF
j_call: TRBJ1-4
d_call: NA
clone_size: NA
v_call: TRBV6-6